The sequence of this T cell receptor beta chain was determined in a study of beta chain features in type 1 diabetes. Every isolated RNA sample was fully reverse transcribed, so sequencing captured expressed TCRB transcripts. Sequencing was performed with immunoSEQ multiplex PCR; in TCRdb, only in-frame clones are kept and a portion is missing. The table lists 150,000 to 200,000 clones, approximately 7.8% of them singletons. Overall study results and limits: Cells expressing TCR highly could be over-represented by cDNA sequencing. Moderate yet significant TCRB CDR3 shortening was seen in Type 1 diabetes patients in all four CD4+ subsets.

Germline-derived CDR1 and CDR2 are MDHEN and SYDVKM. This CDR3 comprises 12 residues. With 6 bases removed from V and 3 bases from J, the gap between germline ends came to 5 bases. As concerns this clone: The target antigen is unknown.

The TCR comes from a woman in her forties with type 1 diabetes. The specimen was central memory CD4+ T cells from blood. The V and J genes are TRBV28 and TRBJ1-4, with no clear D. CDR3 sequence reads: CASRTANEKLFF. The CDR3 nucleotides are TGTGCCAGCAGAACAGCTAATGAAAAACTGTTTTTT. Full variable domain (rest looked up from reference TRBV28 and TRBJ1-4): DVKVTQSSRYLVKRTGEKVFLECVQDMDHENMFWYRQDPGLGLRLIYFSYDVKMKEKGDIPEGYSVSREKKERFSLILESASTNQTSMYLCASRTANEKLFFGSGTQLSVL.